The entry below gives a single TCR beta chain sequence along with its context. Its antigen is undetermined. The sample is drawn from a study of blood T cells in healthy people across ages. Study findings and constraints: Age brought a roughly linear fall in TCR beta diversity measured per million T cells. Researchers report that TCR beta diversity correlated strongly with naive T cell percentage.

The CDR3 is made up of 16 amino acids. Germline values: CDR1 MNHEY, CDR2 SMNVEV (reference sequence). Samples each had at least 5.5 micrograms of total RNA extracted. The use of a sample-barcoded 5' primer and a J-beta primer mix characterized a second PCR of 7 to 11 cycles. Tagging of each cDNA molecule was performed by a template-switch adaptor with 12 random nucleotides. TCRdb re-derived calls from the 5' RACE reads in MiXCR, one entry per CDR3 protein. The sample includes 920,000 or so distinct CDR3 sequences, more than 40% of them seen just once. This chain joins TRBV27 and TRBJ2-1, with 14 nucleotides matching TRBD2. The J call is doubtful: the DNA matches TRBJ2-7 better. The TCR was taken from an older woman in good health. The sequenced sample consisted of blood. CDR3 in amino acids: CASSSRTSGRIYEQYF. In nucleotides, the CDR3 is TGTGCCAGCAGTTCCCGGACTAGCGGGAGGATCTACGAGCAGTACTTC.